These T cell receptor beta chains were read from a single sample in a study of beta chain features in type 1 diabetes. Using immunoSEQ multiplex PCR, the repertoire was profiled, and TCRdb retains in-frame clones only, with some absent. The sample has 45,000 to 65,000 clones, around 56% seen once. The sample consisted of Tregs from blood. Source of these receptors: a woman between 40 and 50 years old with type 1 diabetes. The CDR3 runs from the conserved cysteine through the conserved F or W. The D gene is left open where the match is weak. A row's size may be missing; if present it is once, few, many or a size class.

j_call d_call clone_size v_call cdr3_aa cdr3_nt
TRBJ2-3 . . TRBV7-3 CASSLSQGSTDTQYF TGTGCCAGCAGCTTAAGTCAGGGGAGCACAGATACGCAGTATTTT
TRBJ1-5 . . TRBV6-1 CASTPTGRGNQPQHF TGTGCCAGCACCCCCACTGGGAGAGGCAATCAGCCCCAGCATTTT
TRBJ2-5 TRBD2 . TRBV27 CASRLAGGETQYF TGTGCCAGCAGGCTAGCGGGAGGAGAGACCCAGTACTTC
TRBJ2-1 TRBD1 . TRBV25-1 CASRRTGSNEQFF TGTGCCAGCAGGAGGACAGGGTCAAATGAGCAGTTCTTC
TRBJ2-5 . . TRBV20-1 CSATVETQYF TGCAGTGCTACCGTAGAGACCCAGTACTTC
TRBJ2-7 TRBD1 . TRBV2 CASKPTGASYEQYF TGTGCCAGCAAGCCGACAGGGGCGTCCTACGAGCAGTACTTC
TRBJ2-5 . . TRBV5-4 CASSFSPRGETQYF TGTGCCAGCAGCTTCTCCCCAAGGGGGGAGACCCAGTACTTC
TRBJ1-1 . few TRBV2 CASRPPGLMNTEAFF TGTGCCAGCAGACCCCCCGGACTAATGAACACTGAAGCTTTCTTT
TRBJ1-6 . . TRBV7-9 CASSLLTNYNSPLHF TGTGCCAGCAGCCTCTTGACAAACTATAATTCACCCCTCCACTTT
TRBJ1-5 . . TRBV5-1 CASSLAGPGDSNQPQHF TGCGCCAGCAGCTTGGCCGGTCCAGGGGATAGCAATCAGCCCCAGCATTTT
TRBJ1-1 . medium-sized TRBV7-2 CASSPGVDTEAFF TGTGCCAGCAGCCCCGGGGTGGACACTGAAGCTTTCTTT
TRBJ2-3 TRBD1 . TRBV5-1 CASSFRDRGTDTQYF TGCGCCAGCAGCTTCCGGGACAGGGGCACAGATACGCAGTATTTT
TRBJ2-7 . . TRBV4-2 CASSRGRLRDEQYF TGTGCCAGCAGCCGGGGCCGCTTAAGGGACGAGCAGTACTTC
TRBJ2-7 TRBD1 few TRBV5-1 CASSWNRDRGLFSSEQYF TGCGCCAGCAGCTGGAACCGGGACAGGGGGCTTTTCTCGAGTGAGCAGTACTTC
TRBJ2-1 . few TRBV7-2 CASSLTLAALLEQFF TGTGCCAGCAGCTTAACGCTAGCAGCCCTACTTGAGCAGTTCTTC
TRBJ1-2 . . TRBV20-1 CSARKTTGYTF TGCAGTGCTAGGAAGACAACCGGCTACACCTTC
TRBJ1-1 . few TRBV6-6 CASSYSDPGTEAFF TGTGCCAGCAGTTACTCGGACCCAGGGACTGAAGCTTTCTTT
TRBJ2-7 . . TRBV5-1 CASSSGLGAGEQYF TGCGCCAGCAGCTCGGGGTTGGGGGCCGGGGAGCAGTACTTC
TRBJ2-1 TRBD1 few TRBV5-1 CASSSGGGNEQFF TGCGCCAGCAGCTCAGGGGGTGGGAATGAGCAGTTCTTC
TRBJ2-1 . . TRBV29-1 CSVLNPESYNEQFF TGCAGCGTTTTAAACCCTGAGTCCTACAATGAGCAGTTCTTC
TRBJ1-2 . . TRBV10-2 CASSEEGVAYGYTF TGCGCCAGCAGTGAAGAGGGGGTAGCCTATGGCTACACCTTC
TRBJ2-7 TRBD1 . TRBV9 CASSVDGTGGYEQYF TGTGCCAGCAGCGTAGACGGGACAGGGGGCTACGAGCAGTACTTC